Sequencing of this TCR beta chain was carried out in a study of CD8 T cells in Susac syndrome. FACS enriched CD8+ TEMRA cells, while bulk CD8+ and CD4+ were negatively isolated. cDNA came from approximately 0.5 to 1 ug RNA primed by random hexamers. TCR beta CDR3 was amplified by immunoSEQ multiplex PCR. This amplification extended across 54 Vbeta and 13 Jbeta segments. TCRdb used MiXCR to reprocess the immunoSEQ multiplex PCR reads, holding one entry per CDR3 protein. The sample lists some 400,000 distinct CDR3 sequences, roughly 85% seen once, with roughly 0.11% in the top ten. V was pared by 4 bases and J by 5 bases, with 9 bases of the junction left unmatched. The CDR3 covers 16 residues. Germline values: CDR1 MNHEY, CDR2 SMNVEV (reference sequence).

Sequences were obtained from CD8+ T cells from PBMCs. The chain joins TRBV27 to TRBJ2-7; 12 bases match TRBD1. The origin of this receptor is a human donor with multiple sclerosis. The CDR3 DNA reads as TGTGCCAGCAGTTCCGGGACAGGGGGCTTTGAACACGAGCAGTACTTC. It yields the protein CASSSGTGGFEHEQYF.